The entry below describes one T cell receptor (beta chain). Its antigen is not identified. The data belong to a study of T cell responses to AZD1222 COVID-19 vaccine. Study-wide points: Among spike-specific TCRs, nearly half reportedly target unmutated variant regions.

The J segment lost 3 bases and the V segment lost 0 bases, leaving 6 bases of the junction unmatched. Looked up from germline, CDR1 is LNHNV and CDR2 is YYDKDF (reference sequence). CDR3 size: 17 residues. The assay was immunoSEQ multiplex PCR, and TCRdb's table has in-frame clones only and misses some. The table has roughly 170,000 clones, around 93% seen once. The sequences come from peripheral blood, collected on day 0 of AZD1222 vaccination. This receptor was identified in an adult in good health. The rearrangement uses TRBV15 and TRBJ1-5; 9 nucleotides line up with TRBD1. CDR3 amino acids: CATSREGTGSLNQPQHF. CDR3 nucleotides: TGTGCCACCAGCAGAGAAGGGACAGGGTCCCTCAATCAGCCCCAGCATTTT.